This passage covers 8 T cell receptor beta chains from one sample sequenced in a study of cytomegalovirus exposure and HLA in healthy donors. The primer mix had 60 Vbeta and 13 Jbeta primers. The table came from immunoSEQ multiplex PCR; TCRdb's copy has only in-frame clones and leaves some out. This sample carries around 99,000 clones, 60% to 70% of them seen once, and the ten largest clones take roughly 6.3%. Sequenced material: PBMCs. The receptors derive from a woman in her 30s in good health and CMV-seronegative.

The rearrangement links TRBV19 to TRBJ1-1, with D unclear. CDR3 length: 13 amino acids. Trimming cost V 5 bases and J 4 bases, with 11 bases left between them. Germline values: CDR1 LNHDA, CDR2 SQIVND (reference sequence). Written as DNA, the CDR3 is TGTGCCAGTAGTGGGAGGGTCAGCACTGAAGCTTTCTTT. Translating it yields CASSGRVSTEAFF.

The genes are TRBV10-1 and TRBJ2-7; D is uncertain. Germline-derived CDR1 and CDR2 are WNHNN and SYGVQD (reference sequence). The germline V and J ends were trimmed by 3 bases and 0 bases, with 15 bases remaining between them. The length of the CDR3 is 16 residues. The CDR3 bases are TGCGCCAGCAGTGAAGCCCGTTCTCAAACCTCCTACGAGCAGTACTTC. It codes for CASSEARSQTSYEQYF.

The rearrangement links TRBV5-1 to TRBJ2-7; 8 bases are a match to TRBD1. The trim removed 3 bases at V and 7 bases at J, leaving 3 bases unmatched. CDR3 length: 12 amino acids. CDR1 is SGHRS, CDR2 YFSETQ, per germline. The chain's CDR3 is CASSWDRREQYF. Written as DNA, the CDR3 is TGCGCCAGCAGCTGGGACAGGCGGGAGCAGTACTTC.

The gene calls are TRBV4-1 and TRBJ1-2; no clear D. V was pared by 3 bases and J by 0 bases, with 17 bases between. This CDR3 has 17 amino acids. In germline, CDR1 is MGHRA, CDR2 YSYEKL. CDR3 protein: CASSHGEYRETNYGYTF. CDR3 DNA: TGCGCCAGCAGCCACGGGGAATACAGAGAGACTAACTATGGCTACACCTTC.

The table lists this clone with a few counts. This rearrangement joins TRBV7-8 to TRBJ2-7; TRBD1 is a possible D gene (6 bases). V shed 1 base and J shed 0 bases, with 10 bases lying between them. The CDR3 extends over 15 amino acids. Germline CDR1 is SGHVS and CDR2 is FQNEAQ. The CDR3 nucleotides are TGTGCCAGCAGCTTAGTAGGGGGAGACTCCTACGAGCAGTACTTC. The encoded protein is CASSLVGGDSYEQYF.

This rearrangement joins TRBV4-3 to TRBJ2-2, with D maybe TRBD1 (6 bases). The V and J ends lost 0 bases and 2 bases respectively, with 13 bases between them. Germline values: CDR1 LGHNA, CDR2 YSLEER. There are 17 residues in the CDR3. CDR3 protein: CASSQEFGTTNTGELFF. The DNA for the CDR3 is TGCGCCAGCAGCCAAGAGTTCGGGACAACCAACACCGGGGAGCTGTTTTTT.

The V and J genes are TRBV28 and TRBJ2-1; 7 bases agree with TRBD1. Germline V gene lookup returns CDR1 MDHEN and CDR2 SYDVKM. V was pared by 6 bases and J by 2 bases, with 7 bases of the junction left unmatched. This CDR3 has 15 residues. CDR3 region: CASSPRDRPYNEQFF. The CDR3 DNA reads TGTGCCAGCAGCCCTCGGGACAGACCCTACAATGAGCAGTTCTTC.

This clone was counted only a few times. The chain combines TRBV6-5 with TRBJ1-5, with TRBD1 identical over 10 bases. This CDR3 contains 14 residues. Germline CDR1 and CDR2: MNHEY and SVGAGI. Trimming cost V 8 bases and J 4 bases; bases outside gene matches: 5. The CDR3: CASQQGQGNQPQHF. CDR3 bases: TGTGCCAGCCAACAGGGACAGGGGAATCAGCCCCAGCATTTT.